The source of this TCR beta chain is a study of blood T cells in healthy people across ages. Study outcomes and limitations: TCR beta diversity, measured per million T cells, fell in a roughly linear way with age. Diversity estimates from one million T cells were considered underestimates. Strong correlation was found linking TCR beta diversity to naive T cell percentage.

Together with a sample-barcoded 5' primer, a J-beta primer mix was included in a second PCR lasting roughly 6 to 12 cycles. TCRdb reanalysed the 5' RACE reads using MiXCR and keeps one entry per CDR3 protein. The data hold over 1,500,000 distinct CDR3 sequences, with about 49% observed a single time. Whenever a sample was processed, at least 6.5 million PBMCs were isolated. Concerning this clonotype: Its antigen remains unidentified.

Germline V gives CDR1 MNHEY, CDR2 SMNVEV (reference sequence). This CDR3 contains 15 residues. With V trimmed by 4 bases and J by 5 bases, 8 bases remained unmatched. The sample comprised blood. The chain combines TRBV27 with TRBJ1-5; 7 positions match TRBD1. This TCR derives from a woman between 40 and 50 years old in good health. The CDR3 spells CASSSEGQYHQPQHF. The DNA for the CDR3 is TGTGCCAGCAGTTCGGAGGGACAGTACCATCAGCCCCAGCATTTT.